The 17 T cell receptor beta chains below all came from one sample that was sequenced in a study of blood T cell repertoires in COVID-19. Produced via immunoSEQ multiplex PCR; TCRdb's table is partial and in-frame only. The profile shows around 120,000 clones, 90% of them singletons. Sequenced: peripheral blood. These receptors were obtained from a woman aged 55-69 years with COVID-19, enrolled during active disease.

This chain links TRBV7-2 with TRBJ2-3, with a possible D match to TRBD1 (6 bases). CDR3 length equals 15 residues. The germline V and J ends were trimmed by 1 base and 1 base, with 9 bases remaining between them. Germline V CDR1 and CDR2: SGHTA, FQGNSA. This chain's CDR3 is CASSLDRVGTDTQYF. For the CDR3, the DNA is TGTGCCAGCAGCTTAGACAGGGTAGGCACAGATACGCAGTATTTT.

V and J are TRBV18 and TRBJ2-1, with TRBD2 matching 7 bases. The germline V gene has CDR1 KGHSH and CDR2 LQKENI. The J segment lost 7 bases and the V segment lost 3 bases, leaving 9 bases of the junction unmatched. CDR3 size: 15 residues. CDR3 residues: CASSPGEGRVNEQFF. CDR3 nucleotide sequence: TGTGCCAGCTCACCCGGGGAGGGGAGGGTGAATGAGCAGTTCTTC. Full variable domain (remainder filled in from reference TRBV18 and TRBJ2-1): NAGVMQNPRHLVRRRGQEARLRCSPMKGHSHVYWYRQLPEEGLKFMVYLQKENIIDESGMPKERFSAEFPKEGPSILRIQQVVRGDSAAYFCASSPGEGRVNEQFFGPGTRLTVL.

This chain links TRBV19 with TRBJ1-5; D is possibly TRBD1 (5 bases). Germline loops: CDR1 LNHDA, CDR2 SQIVND (reference sequence). V was clipped by 8 bases and J by 3 bases, with 14 bases between them. There are 14 residues in the CDR3. The CDR3, as DNA: TGTGCCAGTTCCTCAGGGATATCCAATCAGCCCCAGCATTTT. This encodes CASSSGISNQPQHF.

The chain employs TRBV18 and TRBJ1-3; D possibly corresponds to TRBD1 (6 bases). The CDR3 spans 15 residues. The germline CDR1 and CDR2 sequences are KGHSH and LQKENI. Trimming removed 2 bases at V and 4 bases at J, with 12 bases between. The CDR3 loop reads CASSPVPGAGNTIYF. In DNA form, the CDR3 reads TGTGCCAGCTCACCAGTTCCAGGGGCCGGAAACACCATATATTTT.

A few counts support this clone. This sequence joins TRBV7-9 and TRBJ1-2; 7 bases align to TRBD1. Germline-derived CDR1 and CDR2 are SEHNR and FQNEAQ (reference sequence). Losses at the gene ends were 6 bases for V and 4 bases for J; bases not matched to a gene: 5. The CDR3 totals 13 residues. The CDR3 DNA reads TGTGCCAGCAGAACGACAGGGCCCTATGGCTACACCTTC. Encoded protein: CASRTTGPYGYTF. Together with reference TRBV7-9 and TRBJ1-2, the CDR3 gives the full variable domain: DTGVSQNPRHKITKRGQNVTFRCDPISEHNRLYWYRQTLGQGPEFLTYFQNEAQLEKSRLLSDRFSAERPKGSFSTLEIQRTEQGDSAMYLCASRTTGPYGYTFGSGTRLTVV.

This clone came up a few times. The chain links TRBV16 to TRBJ2-3, with D hard to call. CDR1 is KGHSY, CDR2 FQNENV, per germline. V was cut by 1 base and J by 2 bases, with 7 bases left in between. The CDR3 totals 14 residues. CDR3 nucleotides: TGTGCCAGCAGCCAATTAGTGCCCACAGATACGCAGTATTTT. This codes for CASSQLVPTDTQYF.

This chain connects TRBV6-5 to TRBJ2-5; TRBD2 matches at 7 bases. J gave up 5 bases and V 6 bases, and 9 bases lay outside the gene matches. CDR1 MNHEY and CDR2 SVGAGI come from the germline V gene. The CDR3 consists of 14 residues. In DNA form, the CDR3 reads TGTGCCAGCAGACCCCCAAGGGGAGGGGAGACCCAGTACTTC. This sequence encodes CASRPPRGGETQYF.

The rearrangement uses TRBV27 and TRBJ1-1; 8 bases are a match to TRBD1. Germline assignment: CDR1 MNHEY and CDR2 SMNVEV (reference sequence). The CDR3 length is 18 residues. The J segment lost 4 bases and the V segment lost 3 bases, leaving 16 bases of the junction unmatched. CDR3: CASSFTTHRTGSGTEAFF. CDR3 sequence (DNA): TGTGCCAGCAGTTTCACAACTCATAGGACAGGGTCCGGCACTGAAGCTTTCTTT.

V is TRBV11-1 and J is TRBJ1-3, with 7 bases aligning to TRBD1. This CDR3 contains 15 residues. Germline CDR1 reads SGHAT; CDR2 reads FQDESV (reference sequence). V gave up 5 bases and J gave up 8 bases; unmatched junction bases: 12. The CDR3 protein is CASSTWDSTRHTIYF. CDR3 in DNA: TGTGCCAGCAGCACCTGGGACAGCACGAGGCACACCATATATTTT.

V is TRBV2 and J is TRBJ2-3, with 9 bases identical to TRBD1. CDR3 length: 16 residues. Germline V gene data show CDR1 as SNHLY and CDR2 as FYNNEI. Trimming at V came to 3 bases and at J to 8 bases, leaving 12 bases not matched to a gene. The CDR3, as DNA: TGTGCCAGCAGTGACGGGGGACAGGGTAATGGTGTTACGCAGTATTTT. It encodes CASSDGGQGNGVTQYF.

Here the CDR3 DNA reads TGTGCCAGCAGCCACCGGGACTCCCCCTACGAGCAGTACTTC. Translation: CASSHRDSPYEQYF. The rearrangement links TRBV7-8 to TRBJ2-7, with a weak D call TRBD2 (6 bases). Trimming left V 5 bases short and J 2 bases short, with 13 bases between. Germline CDR1 is SGHVS and CDR2 is FQNEAQ. The CDR3 spans 14 residues.

The rearrangement joins TRBV27 to TRBJ1-2; 8 nucleotides match TRBD1. Germline loops: CDR1 MNHEY, CDR2 SMNVEV (reference sequence). The CDR3 spans 14 residues. Germline trimming cut 4 bases from V and 4 bases from J; bases unmatched to any gene: 5. The CDR3 sequence is CASSSGQGAYGYTF. In DNA, the CDR3 is TGTGCCAGCAGTTCAGGACAGGGTGCCTATGGCTACACCTTC.

The chain joins TRBV18 to TRBJ1-1, with 8 bases that match TRBD1. V shed 6 bases, J shed 3 bases, and the junction held 6 bases outside the gene matches. Germline CDR1 is KGHSH and CDR2 is LQKENI. The CDR3 runs 14 residues. CDR3 region: CASSEQGAHTEAFF. In nucleotides, the CDR3 is TGTGCCAGCTCCGAGCAGGGGGCTCACACTGAAGCTTTCTTT. The full variable domain, in which reference TRBV18 and TRBJ1-1 provide the parts outside the CDR3, is NAGVMQNPRHLVRRRGQEARLRCSPMKGHSHVYWYRQLPEEGLKFMVYLQKENIIDESGMPKERFSAEFPKEGPSILRIQQVVRGDSAAYFCASSEQGAHTEAFFGQGTRLTVV.

The chain employs TRBV12-3 or TRBV12-4 and TRBJ1-1; D gene uncertain. The CDR3 totals 13 residues. Deletions cut 3 bases from V and 6 bases from J, with 11 bases between. The CDR3 DNA reads TGTGCCAGCAGTTTTCGGGGAGGGCCTGAAGCTTTCTTT. Translation gives CASSFRGGPEAFF.

This clone was seen a single time. The chain uses TRBV2 and TRBJ2-4; 7 bases are shared with TRBD2. The CDR3 is 17 amino acids. In germline, CDR1 is SNHLY, CDR2 FYNNEI. Germline trimming cut 1 base from V and 0 bases from J; bases unmatched to any gene: 6. The CDR3 DNA is TGTGCCAGCAGTGAAGTGAGGGGAGGGATAGCCAAAAACATTCAGTACTTC. This gives the protein CASSEVRGGIAKNIQYF. Full variable domain (remainder filled in from reference TRBV2 and TRBJ2-4): EPEVTQTPSHQVTQMGQEVILRCVPISNHLYFYWYRQILGQKVEFLVSFYNNEISEKSEIFDDQFSVERPDGSNFTLKIRSTKLEDSAMYFCASSEVRGGIAKNIQYFGAGTRLSVL.

The chain links TRBV3-1 (or the pseudogene TRBV3-2) to TRBJ1-3; TRBD1 matches at 9 bases. The length of the CDR3 is 13 residues. The trim removed 3 bases at V and 10 bases at J, leaving 4 bases unmatched. Germline loops: CDR1 LGHDT, CDR2 YNNKEL (reference sequence). The CDR3 DNA reads as TGTGCCAGCAGCCACCGGGACAGGGATACCATATATTTT. The encoded protein is CASSHRDRDTIYF.

The CDR3 here is CASSTRTGVWAEAFF. CDR3 bases: TGTGCCAGCAGTACCAGGACAGGGGTGTGGGCTGAAGCTTTCTTT. The chain is built from TRBV6-2 or TRBV6-3 and TRBJ1-1; TRBD1 aligns across 9 bases. CDR1 is MNHEY and CDR2 is SVGEGT in the germline V gene. The CDR3 totals 15 residues. V gave up 5 bases and J gave up 6 bases; unmatched junction bases: 10.